Here is one T cell receptor (beta chain) with its context. Its antigen remains unknown. This sample is part of a study of B cell selection in AIRE deficiency. Overall study results and limits: Healthy Tconv contained 35% to 45% of shared healthy Treg sequences; only TCRbeta sequenced. In TCRBV usage, CDR3 length and diversity, patient Tconv and Treg cells matched healthy donors. Patient Tconv cells held 25% to 35% of Treg sequences shared by healthy donors.

In the authors' workflow: Pooled Tregs gave about 5.65x10^4 patient and over 8.5x10^4 donor TCRbeta sequences. Measured with immunoSEQ multiplex PCR; TCRdb has only the in-frame clones, and not every one. V, J and clone size were drawn from that table, and D and trimming were deduced from the DNA. The table lists about 21,000 clones, about 95% of them singletons, with less than 2% in the top ten. The regulatory T cell sort gate was CD4+CD25hiCD127low/negative. Sequenced sample: Tregs sorted from PBMCs. This clonotype was obtained from a human donor with AIRE deficiency.

The CDR3 is CAISEDRGGYTF. The CDR3 DNA reads as TGTGCCATCAGTGAGGACAGGGGAGGCTACACCTTC. V is TRBV10-3 and J is TRBJ1-2; 8 nucleotides align to TRBD1. Germline-derived CDR1 and CDR2 are ENHRY and SYGVKD. The CDR3 has 12 residues. V shed 2 bases, J shed 8 bases, and the junction held 1 base outside the gene matches.